Here is one T cell receptor (beta chain) with its context. Germline CDR1 and CDR2: SGHDT and YYEEEE. After removal of 4 bases from V and 0 bases from J, the junction contained 9 bases not matched to a gene. The CDR3 contains 19 residues. The sample comes from a study of T-cell memory formation after mild COVID-19. Via MiXCR, TCRdb re-called the 5' RACE reads, giving one row per CDR3 protein. The profile shows under 150,000 distinct CDR3 sequences, approximately 15% of them singletons. The gene calls are TRBV5-6 and TRBJ2-1; 14 nucleotides agree with TRBD2. Material: PBMCs or a T cell subset sorted from them (not recorded which). This sequence originates from an adult woman who had mild COVID-19 (a few samples of this study predate the infection). Cell type and time point are not known. The CDR3 DNA reads TGTGCCAGCAGCCCAGGGACTAGCGGGAGCCCCCTCTCCTACAATGAGCAGTTCTTC. This codes for CASSPGTSGSPLSYNEQFF.